The 13 T cell receptor beta chains reported below all come from one sample, sequenced in a study of cytomegalovirus exposure and HLA in healthy donors. The PCR was carried out with 60 Vbeta primers and 13 Jbeta primers. Profiled with immunoSEQ multiplex PCR; TCRdb holds only in-frame clones, not every one. Among roughly 140,000 clones listed, around 84% were seen once. Sample: PBMCs. Receptor source: a boy aged 2 to 10 in good health and CMV-seronegative.

V and J are TRBV7-2 and TRBJ1-2; possibly TRBD1 for D (6 bases). Trimming left V 4 bases short and J 3 bases short, with 15 bases between. Germline lookup yields CDR1 SGHTA and CDR2 FQGNSA. The CDR3 is made up of 15 amino acids. The CDR3 DNA reads as TGTGCCAGCAGCTCAGGTGGACAGCCTTACTATGGCTACACCTTC. Encoded protein: CASSSGGQPYYGYTF. Variable domain in full (rest from reference TRBV7-2 and TRBJ1-2): GAGVSQSPSNKVTEKGKDVELRCDPISGHTALYWYRQSLGQGLEFLIYFQGNSAPDKSGLPSDRFSAERTGGSVSTLTIQRTQQEDSAVYLCASSSGGQPYYGYTFGSGTRLTVV.

This rearrangement joins TRBV6-4 to TRBJ2-1, with TRBD2 matching 12 bases. The CDR3 extends over 18 amino acids. Trimming took 5 bases from V and 8 from J; bases not matched to a gene: 16. CDR1 MRHNA and CDR2 SNTAGT come from the germline V gene. CDR3 coding DNA: TGTGCCAGCAGTCTTTACCCGTTAACTAGCGGGGGGATCGATGAGCAGTTCTTC. This gives the protein CASSLYPLTSGGIDEQFF.

The chain is built from TRBV6-6 and TRBJ2-3; TRBD1 agrees at 8 bases. This CDR3 spans 15 amino acids. Germline values: CDR1 MNHNY, CDR2 SVGAGI (reference sequence). J was trimmed by 3 bases and V by 0 bases; bases with no gene match: 2. The CDR3 spells CASSYSRTGTDTQYF. DNA for the CDR3: TGTGCCAGCAGTTACTCGCGGACAGGGACAGATACGCAGTATTTT.

The CDR3 is CANLPRDSYTQSSYEQYF. In DNA, the CDR3 is TGTGCCAACTTACCTAGGGACAGCTATACCCAGAGCTCCTACGAGCAGTACTTC. The V call is TRBV2, the J call TRBJ2-7; 7 nucleotides line up with TRBD1. The V and J ends lost 10 bases and 0 bases, in that order; junction bases with no gene match: 21. From germline, CDR1 is SNHLY and CDR2 FYNNEI. The CDR3 totals 18 residues.

This clone showed up just once. V is TRBV18 and J is TRBJ2-6; D remains unclear. CDR1 KGHSH and CDR2 LQKENI come from the germline V gene. CDR3 size: 14 residues. V lost 6 bases and J lost 0, with 6 bases in between. The CDR3 DNA follows: TGTGCCAGCTCCCGTAGCTCTGGGGCCAACGTCCTGACTTTC. Translation gives CASSRSSGANVLTF.

The chain has TRBV10-2 and TRBJ2-5, with TRBD1 matching over 8 bases. CDR1 is WSHSY, CDR2 SAAADI, per germline. The CDR3 extends over 13 amino acids. Trimming cost V 6 bases and J 4 bases; bases outside gene matches: 4. CDR3: CASSRQGTETQYF. The CDR3 DNA sequence: TGCGCCAGCAGCCGACAGGGGACAGAGACCCAGTACTTC.

V and J are TRBV19 and TRBJ2-4; the D gene is possibly TRBD2 (5 bases). This CDR3 spans 16 amino acids. V was clipped by 4 bases and J by 3 bases, with 16 bases between them. Germline V gene data show CDR1 as LNHDA and CDR2 as SQIVND (reference sequence). CDR3 in amino acids: CASSRPSGSLKNIQYF. The CDR3 DNA reads as TGTGCCAGTAGTAGACCCTCGGGGAGCCTCAAAAACATTCAGTACTTC.

The rearrangement uses TRBV9 and TRBJ1-2; D is perhaps TRBD1 (6 bases). The CDR3 covers 18 residues. The germline V and J ends were trimmed by 0 bases and 0 bases, with 18 bases remaining between them. Germline CDR1 is SGDLS and CDR2 is YYNGEE. This CDR3 reads CASSVGWQGHRANYGYTF. CDR3 in DNA: TGTGCCAGCAGCGTAGGGTGGCAGGGGCATAGAGCTAACTATGGCTACACCTTC. The whole variable domain, filled in from reference TRBV9 and TRBJ1-2, reads DSGVTQTPKHLITATGQRVTLRCSPRSGDLSVYWYQQSLDQGLQFLIQYYNGEERAKGNILERFSAQQFPDLHSELNLSSLELGDSALYFCASSVGWQGHRANYGYTFGSGTRLTVV.

The chain couples TRBV14 to TRBJ2-3; a possible D gene is TRBD1 (6 bases). The CDR3 is 15 amino acids. Germline V gives CDR1 SGHDN, CDR2 FVKESK. V was pared by 2 bases and J by 1 base, with 10 bases between. CDR3 amino acids: CASSQFRTGTDTQYF. CDR3 in DNA: TGTGCCAGCAGCCAATTCAGGACAGGCACAGATACGCAGTATTTT.

Remarks on this clone: At the DNA level, this CDR3 is encoded by other sequences in the same sample as well. This chain connects TRBV6-1 to TRBJ2-3; 16 bases fit TRBD2. Germline CDR1 and CDR2: MNHNS and SASEGT. V lost 3 bases, J lost 2 bases, and 2 bases stayed unmatched. The CDR3 covers 17 residues. CDR3 DNA sequence: TGTGCCAGCAGTGAGGGACTAGCGGGAGGGCCCACAGATACGCAGTATTTT. Translating gives CASSEGLAGGPTDTQYF.

The V call is TRBV6-4, the J call TRBJ2-2; a possible D gene is TRBD1 (5 bases). The germline V gene encodes CDR1 MRHNA and CDR2 SNTAGT. The V end lost 4 bases, the J end lost 6 bases, and 9 bases lay between the germline ends. CDR3 size: 13 residues. CDR3 nucleotide sequence: TGTGCCAGCAGTGCAGGGTTCGCCGGGGAGCTGTTTTTT. It is translated as CASSAGFAGELFF.

The chain combines TRBV5-1 with TRBJ1-3; D call uncertain. There are 16 residues in the CDR3. V gave up 0 bases and J gave up 1 base, with 11 bases separating them. Germline V gene sequence: CDR1 SGHRS, CDR2 YFSETQ. CDR3 in DNA: TGCGCCAGCAGCTTGGGCGGCAGCATATCTGGAAACACCATATATTTT. The encoded protein is CASSLGGSISGNTIYF.

The chain links TRBV6-1 to TRBJ1-2; D not certain. V lost 4 bases to trimming and J lost 4 bases, with 10 bases between them. In germline, CDR1 is MNHNS, CDR2 SASEGT. This CDR3 has 13 residues. CDR3 in amino acids: CASSVVEAYGYTF. CDR3 DNA: TGTGCCAGCAGTGTCGTGGAGGCCTATGGCTACACCTTC.